This is a list of T cell receptor beta chains from one sample in a study of T cell repertoires in cytomegalovirus infection. TCRdb analysed the reads with MiXCR anew, one entry per CDR3 protein. The table includes under 200,000 distinct CDR3 sequences, approximately 17% detected once. Material: CD8+ T cells from PBMCs. The receptors come from a human donor in good health (CMV status not recorded). Some clones in this sample may be carry-over from other donors' samples. The CDR3 runs from the conserved cysteine through the conserved F or W. A D gene is named only where the DNA matches it firmly. A clone size is listed for some rows: how often the clone was seen (once, few, many), or a class if it is expanded.

.,TRBV29-1,.,TRBJ2-3,CSGPSPRRTSTDTQYF,TGCAGCGGCCCAAGTCCTAGGAGGACGAGCACAGATACGCAGTATTTT
few,TRBV7-2,TRBD2,TRBJ2-7,CASSLPGTSGGTSRPYEQYF,TGTGCCAGCAGCTTACCTGGGACTAGCGGGGGGACTTCCCGTCCCTACGAGCAGTACTTC
.,TRBV6-6,.,TRBJ2-3,CASSYRGEGSDTQYF,TGTGCCAGCAGTTACAGGGGGGAGGGCTCAGATACGCAGTATTTT
.,TRBV6-4,TRBD1,TRBJ1-6,CDSSDGQGSSPLHF,TGTGACAGCAGTGACGGACAGGGATCTTCACCCCTCCACTTT
.,TRBV28,.,TRBJ2-5,CASSKTVGKTQYF,TGTGCCAGCAGCAAGACTGTTGGGAAGACCCAGTACTTC
.,TRBV7-2,.,TRBJ2-4,CASSSSVLAKNIQYF,TGTGCCAGCAGCTCCTCGGTTCTAGCCAAAAACATTCAGTACTTC
many,TRBV14,.,TRBJ2-3,CASSQGILTSTDTQYF,TGTGCCAGCAGCCAAGGAATCCTTACGAGCACAGATACGCAGTATTTT
few,TRBV29-1,.,TRBJ1-1,CSVEGGEAFF,TGCAGCGTTGAGGGGGGTGAAGCTTTCTTT
.,TRBV6-6,.,TRBJ1-6,CASSGGLSSYNSPLHF,TGTGCCAGCAGTGGGGGCCTGAGCTCCTATAATTCACCCCTCCACTTT
.,TRBV7-9,TRBD1,TRBJ1-2,CASSETAGGDGYTF,TGTGCCAGCAGCGAAACCGCAGGGGGAGATGGCTACACCTTC
.,TRBV20-1,.,TRBJ2-7,CSARGPDRAYEQYF,TGCAGTGCCCGAGGGCCGGACAGAGCCTACGAGCAGTACTTC
few,TRBV29-1,TRBD2,TRBJ2-1,CSVETSGAPSYNEQFF,TGCAGCGTTGAAACTAGCGGGGCCCCCTCCTACAATGAGCAGTTCTTC
.,TRBV7-2,TRBD1,TRBJ1-6,CASSWTGFGNSPLHF,TGTGCCAGCAGCTGGACAGGTTTTGGTAATTCACCCCTCCACTTT
few,TRBV7-2,TRBD2,TRBJ2-7,CASSTVAGSSYEQYF,TGTGCCAGCAGCACTGTAGCGGGGAGCTCCTACGAGCAGTACTTC
.,TRBV20-1,TRBD2,TRBJ2-5,CSARITSGVLQETQYF,TGCAGTGCTAGAATAACGAGCGGGGTCCTCCAAGAGACCCAGTACTTC
.,TRBV12-3/TRBV12-4,.,TRBJ1-1,CASRPETGTEAFF,TGTGCCAGCAGGCCGGAGACGGGGACTGAAGCTTTCTTT
.,TRBV7-9,.,TRBJ2-7,CASSSRGATYEQYF,TGTGCCAGCAGCTCGAGGGGGGCGACCTACGAGCAGTACTTC
.,TRBV28,.,TRBJ1-1,CASQQQNTEAFF,TGTGCCAGCCAACAGCAGAACACTGAAGCTTTCTTT
.,TRBV6-6,TRBD1,TRBJ1-5,CASSSDQGANQPQHF,TGTGCCAGCAGTTCGGATCAGGGGGCCAATCAGCCCCAGCATTTT
few,TRBV19,.,TRBJ1-1,CASSIEYGNTEAFF,TGTGCCAGTAGTATAGAGTATGGGAACACTGAAGCTTTCTTT
.,TRBV2,.,TRBJ1-1,CASPAGGPDAFF,TGTGCCAGCCCTGCGGGGGGCCCGGACGCTTTCTTT
many,TRBV28,.,TRBJ2-2,CASRLTLGSNTGELFF,TGTGCCAGCAGATTAACACTTGGGTCGAACACCGGGGAGCTGTTTTTT
.,TRBV4-1,.,TRBJ1-1,CASSQVISDGGRTNTEAFF,TGCGCCAGCAGCCAAGTCATTTCTGACGGGGGAAGAACGAACACTGAAGCTTTCTTT
.,TRBV6-2/TRBV6-3,.,TRBJ1-1,CASSYSLSEAFF,TGTGCCAGCAGTTACTCGCTCTCTGAAGCTTTCTTT
.,TRBV10-2,.,TRBJ1-6,CASSGRDNSPLHF,TGCGCCAGCAGCGGCCGTGATAATTCACCCCTCCACTTT
.,TRBV7-6,TRBD1,TRBJ1-1,CASTDRGVGEAFF,TGTGCCAGCACCGACAGGGGAGTTGGTGAAGCTTTCTTT
few,TRBV7-2,.,TRBJ2-7,CASSPYLVQSLYEQYF,TGTGCCAGCAGCCCTTACTTGGTCCAGTCTCTCTACGAGCAGTACTTC
few,TRBV29-1,.,TRBJ2-7,CSVGRRGTTLSPVGQYF,TGCAGCGTTGGTAGACGGGGGACAACTCTTTCCCCGGTCGGGCAGTACTTC
.,TRBV28,.,TRBJ2-1,CASSQVETYNEQFF,TGTGCCAGCAGCCAAGTGGAAACCTACAATGAGCAGTTCTTC
few,TRBV27,.,TRBJ2-2,CASTENWRPTNTGELFF,TGTGCCAGCACCGAAAATTGGCGTCCTACGAACACCGGGGAGCTGTTTTTT
few,TRBV12-5,.,TRBJ2-3,CASGLPSDTQYF,TGTGCTAGTGGTTTGCCATCAGATACGCAGTATTTT
.,TRBV20-1,TRBD2,TRBJ2-5,CSAKRDWGSETQYF,TGCAGTGCTAAGCGGGACTGGGGGTCAGAGACCCAGTACTTC
few,TRBV6-5,.,TRBJ2-7,CASSYSRAHSYEQYF,TGTGCCAGCAGTTACAGCAGGGCACATTCCTACGAGCAGTACTTC
.,TRBV7-2,TRBD2,TRBJ2-5,CASSLERGRERETQYF,TGTGCCAGCAGCTTAGAGCGGGGGCGCGAACGAGAGACCCAGTACTTC
few,TRBV2,TRBD1,TRBJ2-2,CASRGDRGRTGELFF,TGTGCCAGCAGAGGAGACAGGGGGCGAACCGGGGAGCTGTTTTTT
many,TRBV7-3,.,TRBJ2-7,CASNHSNPVRGVHEQYF,TGTGCCAGCAACCATAGCAACCCAGTGAGGGGGGTCCACGAGCAGTACTTC
few,TRBV7-7,.,TRBJ2-5,CASSSLAALGETQYF,TGTGCCAGCAGCTCCTTAGCGGCTTTGGGAGAGACCCAGTACTTC
many,TRBV4-3,.,TRBJ2-1,CASSQGIAPDEQFF,TGCGCCAGCAGCCAAGGGATCGCGCCGGATGAGCAGTTCTTC
.,TRBV7-8,.,TRBJ2-6,CASSLVGGRGSGANGLTF,TGTGCCAGCAGCTTAGTTGGAGGGCGTGGCTCTGGGGCCAACGGCCTGACTTTC
few,TRBV28,.,TRBJ1-5,CASSVRVPSQPQHF,TGTGCCAGCAGTGTCCGGGTCCCCAGCCAGCCCCAGCATTTT
.,TRBV7-7,TRBD1,TRBJ2-2,CASSFRTGVPNTGELFF,TGTGCCAGCAGCTTTAGGACAGGGGTCCCGAACACCGGGGAGCTGTTTTTT
.,TRBV20-1,.,TRBJ2-7,CSAREYDGTTYEQYF,TGCAGTGCTAGGGAATACGATGGGACCACCTACGAGCAGTACTTC
.,TRBV9,.,TRBJ1-2,CASSGGSGGANEGYTF,TGTGCCAGCAGCGGAGGGTCCGGGGGCGCAAATGAAGGCTACACCTTC
.,TRBV11-1,.,TRBJ1-2,CASSFRGSLYGYTF,TGTGCCAGCAGCTTTCGCGGGAGCCTCTATGGCTACACCTTC
many,TRBV7-2,TRBD1,TRBJ2-3,CASRQPGTGEENTQYF,TGTGCCAGCAGACAGCCCGGGACAGGGGAAGAAAATACGCAGTATTTT
.,TRBV7-9,.,TRBJ1-2,CASSLLTVYGYTF,TGTGCCAGCAGCTTACTCACCGTCTATGGCTACACCTTC
.,TRBV27,.,TRBJ2-1,CANSVKQGTYNEQFF,TGTGCCAACAGTGTAAAACAGGGGACTTACAATGAGCAGTTCTTC
few,TRBV4-1,.,TRBJ2-3,CASSQDSRTTQDTQYF,TGCGCCAGCAGCCAAGATTCCCGGACTACCCAAGATACGCAGTATTTT